The clone carrying this TCR beta chain came up many times. The antigen is unknown. The read finishes 3 residues shy of the CDR3 end, and the germline J gene is used to complete it. Sequenced by immunoSEQ multiplex PCR; TCRdb stores in-frame clones only, minus some. This repertoire holds some 44,000 clones, and none appear only once. CDR1 and CDR2 (germline): SGHVS, FNYEAQ. CDR3 length: 13 residues. The V end lost 5 bases, the J end lost 3 bases, and 9 bases lay between the germline ends. The sample originates from a study of T cell clonality in common variable immunodeficiency. Notes on the study in general: Compared with healthy controls, CVID subjects showed increased TCRbeta clonality, mostly in about a third. Links between repertoire features and CVID complications were heterogeneity-limited. T cell subpopulation sequencing would be needed to explain CVID clonality.

The chain joins TRBV7-6 to TRBJ2-3; no clear D gene. The receptor comes from a person aged 18 to 70 in good health. Sequencing was carried out using peripheral blood mononuclear cells. The CDR3 spells CASSPRYTDTQYF. CDR3 bases read: TGTGCCAGCAGCCCCAGGTATACAGATACG. The full variable domain, rest sourced from reference TRBV7-6 and TRBJ2-3, is GAGVSQSPRYKVTKRGQDVALRCDPISGHVSLYWYRQALGQGPEFLTYFNYEAQQDKSGLPNDRFSAERPEGSISTLTIQRTEQRDSAMYRCASSPRYTDTQYFGPGTRLTVL.